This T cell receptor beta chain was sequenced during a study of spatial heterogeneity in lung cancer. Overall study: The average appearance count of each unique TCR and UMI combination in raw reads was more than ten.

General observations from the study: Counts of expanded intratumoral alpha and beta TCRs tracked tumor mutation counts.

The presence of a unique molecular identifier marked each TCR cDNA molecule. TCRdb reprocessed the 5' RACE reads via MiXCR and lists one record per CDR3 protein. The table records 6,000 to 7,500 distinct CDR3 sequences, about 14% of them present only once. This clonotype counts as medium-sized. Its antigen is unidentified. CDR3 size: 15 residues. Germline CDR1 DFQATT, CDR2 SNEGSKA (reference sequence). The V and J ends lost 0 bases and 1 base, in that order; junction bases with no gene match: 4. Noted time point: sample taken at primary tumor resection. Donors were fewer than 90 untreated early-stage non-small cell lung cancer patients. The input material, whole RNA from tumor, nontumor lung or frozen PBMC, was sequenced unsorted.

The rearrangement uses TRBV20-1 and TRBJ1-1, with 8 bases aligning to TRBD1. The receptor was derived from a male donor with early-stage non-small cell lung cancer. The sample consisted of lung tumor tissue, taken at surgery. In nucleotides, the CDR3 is TGCAGTGCTAGAGACGCAGGGACAGGGAACACTGAAGCTTTCTTT. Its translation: CSARDAGTGNTEAFF.